This T cell receptor (beta chain) was documented in a study of regulatory T cells in long-lasting Graves disease. Many counts were recorded for this clonotype. Time point noted: newly diagnosed GD, antithyroid drugs for less than 3 months. The TCR library used RNA extracted from PBMCs. TCR beta libraries were built with iRepertoire HTBI primers and Arm-PCR of CDR3 regions. TCRdb recomputed calls from the multiplex PCR reads with MiXCR, one row per CDR3 protein. Altogether approximately 360,000 distinct CDR3 sequences are present, approximately 10% being singletons, with the ten largest covering approximately 20%. These data are also associated with another study on T cells in Graves' hyperthyroidism and ophthalmopathy.

This receptor was taken from a woman aged 18-30 years with Graves disease. The sample here was peripheral blood mononuclear cells (PBMCs), taken at new diagnosis, from a patient treated with antithyroid drugs.

The CDR3 DNA reads TGTGCCAGCAGCGTTGGACAGAGATCCTATGGCTACACCTTC. Translation: CASSVGQRSYGYTF. This chain joins TRBV9 and TRBJ1-2; TRBD1 might be the D (6 bases). In germline, CDR1 is SGDLS, CDR2 YYNGEE. The ends were cut back, 2 bases at V and 4 bases at J, with 12 bases in the middle. The CDR3 length is 14 residues.